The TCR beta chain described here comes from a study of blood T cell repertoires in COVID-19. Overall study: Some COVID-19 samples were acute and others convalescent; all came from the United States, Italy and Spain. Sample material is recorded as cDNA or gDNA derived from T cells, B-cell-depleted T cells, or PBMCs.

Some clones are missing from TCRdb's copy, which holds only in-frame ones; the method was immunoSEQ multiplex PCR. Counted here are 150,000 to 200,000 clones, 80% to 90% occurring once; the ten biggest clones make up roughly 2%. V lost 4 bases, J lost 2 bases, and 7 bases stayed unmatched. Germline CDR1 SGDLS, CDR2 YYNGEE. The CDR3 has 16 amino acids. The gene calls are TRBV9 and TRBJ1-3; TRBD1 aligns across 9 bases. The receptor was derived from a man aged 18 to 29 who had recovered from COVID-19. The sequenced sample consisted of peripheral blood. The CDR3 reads CASSPMGQGPGNTIYF. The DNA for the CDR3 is TGTGCCAGCAGCCCGATGGGACAGGGCCCTGGAAACACCATATATTTT.